The text below deals with one TCR beta chain. The sample belongs to a study of response to subunit inactivated influenza vaccine. The CDR3 is made up of 13 amino acids. V was shortened by 8 bases and J by 3 bases, with 14 bases between the two germline ends. CDR1 PRHDT and CDR2 FYEKMQ come from the germline V gene (reference sequence). TCRdb ran MiXCR on the RT-PCR reads and lists one entry per CDR3 protein. The sample has 150,000 to 200,000 distinct CDR3 sequences, about an eighth seen once. The same sample was also used in a study of T cells expressing NK-cell markers. This second study notes: What made the TCR beta cDNA was 5'RACE template switching with UMIs. One of eight sequenced donors was HCMV-seronegative; the other seven were seropositive. An anti-gamma-delta TCR antibody confined sorting to alpha-beta TCR T cells across several of the experiments. In a group of about six donors, dominant NKG2C+ clonotypes represented 1.0-7.0% of CD8+ T cells.

The source was CD8+ T cells sorted from PBMCs, collected 12 days after vaccination. The TCR originated in a man aged 50 to 60 who received an inactivated influenza vaccine. This sequence joins TRBV13 and TRBJ2-7; D not certain. The DNA of the CDR3 is TGTGCCAGCGGCCCCGGGCCGGACTACGAGCAGTACTTC. Translating it yields CASGPGPDYEQYF.